The sequence of this TCR beta chain was determined in a study of T cell responses to AZD1222 COVID-19 vaccine. Generated by immunoSEQ multiplex PCR, the TCRdb table keeps only in-frame clones and is missing some. The sample lists about 130,000 clones; 75% to 90% were seen once. V lost 3 bases, J lost 7 bases, and 5 bases stayed unmatched. This CDR3 comprises 14 residues. Germline V gene data show CDR1 as GTSNPN and CDR2 as SVGIG (reference sequence). V usage is TRBV30 and J usage is TRBJ1-5, with 11 nucleotides matching TRBD1. Sequencing was performed on peripheral blood, taken on day 0 of AZD1222 vaccination. This receptor was identified in an adult in good health. The CDR3 bases are TGTGCCTGGAGCCGGGACAGGGGGAGCCAGCCCCAGCATTTT. Translating gives CAWSRDRGSQPQHF.